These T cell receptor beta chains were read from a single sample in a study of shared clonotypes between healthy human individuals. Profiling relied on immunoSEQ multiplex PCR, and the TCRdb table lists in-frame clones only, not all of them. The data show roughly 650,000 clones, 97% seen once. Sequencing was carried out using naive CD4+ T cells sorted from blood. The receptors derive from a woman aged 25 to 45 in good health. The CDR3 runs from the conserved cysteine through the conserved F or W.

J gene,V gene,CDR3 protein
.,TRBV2,CASNRDFGYEQYF
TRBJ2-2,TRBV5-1,CASSLVASGLGELFF
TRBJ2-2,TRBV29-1,CSGSGRIGGELFF
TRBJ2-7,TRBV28,CASRLAGGHEQYF
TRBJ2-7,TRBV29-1,CSAIRRASGSSYEQYF
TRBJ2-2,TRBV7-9,CASSLVSRTDPNTGELFF
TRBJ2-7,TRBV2,CASRPTGLAGGVGYEQYF
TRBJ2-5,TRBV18,CASSPRDPSAGGRQETQYF
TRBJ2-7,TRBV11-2,CASSSRDTIYEQYF
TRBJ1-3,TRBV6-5,CASIHTADSGNTIYF
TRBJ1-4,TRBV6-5,CASSYGTGDEKLFF
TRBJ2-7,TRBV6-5,CASSYSNQQGAYEQYF
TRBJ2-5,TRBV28,CASSSPGLAGGRGETQYF
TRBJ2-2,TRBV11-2,CASSPTFLAGLNTGELFF
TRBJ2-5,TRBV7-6,CASRPSGVLETQYF
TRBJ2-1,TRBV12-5,CASGLVPDGTAKINEQFF
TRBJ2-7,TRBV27,CASSPETSGRYEQYF
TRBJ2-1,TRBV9,CASSSTSGSGYNEQFF
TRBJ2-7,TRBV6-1,CASSPRDGTFYEQYF
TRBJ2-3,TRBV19,CASSKRGAGRSTDTQYF
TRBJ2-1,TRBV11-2,CASSLDRGSYNEQFF
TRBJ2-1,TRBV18,CASRGEGAYNEQFF
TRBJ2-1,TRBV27,CASSFGTVYNEQFF
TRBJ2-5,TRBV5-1,CASSLLQTQETQYF
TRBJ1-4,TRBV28,CASIRSGGEKLFF
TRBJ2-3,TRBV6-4,CASSSGLAGTDTQYF
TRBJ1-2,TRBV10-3,CAISESGSYGYTF
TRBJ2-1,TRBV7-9,CASSHLIHSGKFVYNEQFF
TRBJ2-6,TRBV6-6,CASRASEGGANVLTF
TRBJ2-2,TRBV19,CASSIIGVDTGELFF
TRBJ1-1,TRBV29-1,CSVRTRYDTEAFF
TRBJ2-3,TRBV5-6,CASSRDREISQYF
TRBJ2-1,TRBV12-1,CASSHGIVHEQFF
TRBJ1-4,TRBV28,CASQTGVEEKLFF
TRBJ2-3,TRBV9,CASSADSGRVTDTQYF
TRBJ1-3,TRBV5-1,CASSLQQGNGNTIYF
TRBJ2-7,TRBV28,CASSLTTGDPLGFYEQYF
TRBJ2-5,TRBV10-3,CAISGRGREQETQYF
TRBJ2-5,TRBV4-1,CASSQGRGWETQYF
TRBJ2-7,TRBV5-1,CASSPRQGEDYEQYF
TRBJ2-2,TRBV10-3,CAISGQLQNTGELFF
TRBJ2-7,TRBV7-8,CASSHTQSYEQYF
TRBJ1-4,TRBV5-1,CASSYGATNEKLFF
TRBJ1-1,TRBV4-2,CASSQDEVALINTEAFF
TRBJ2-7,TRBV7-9,CASSLVGYEQYF
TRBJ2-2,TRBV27,CPCRGDGELFF
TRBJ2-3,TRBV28,CASSFMGGADTQYF
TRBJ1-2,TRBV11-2,CASSLMRKLNYGYTF
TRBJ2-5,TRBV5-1,CASSSGQQTETQYF
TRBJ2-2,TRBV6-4,CASSDIPTGELFF
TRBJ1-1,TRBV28,CASSQGQGNTEAFF
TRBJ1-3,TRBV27,CASSLRGRAGNTIYF
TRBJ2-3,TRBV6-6,CASRAAGPMQYF
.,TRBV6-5,CASSYDGRVSSYEQYF
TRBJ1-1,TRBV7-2,CASSLRNPRQAFF
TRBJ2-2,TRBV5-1,CASKSGATGELFF
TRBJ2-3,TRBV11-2,CASSPLSGSRADTQYF
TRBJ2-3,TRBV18,CASSPRSGSRGGTDTQYF
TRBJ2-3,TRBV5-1,CASSLGLATEDTQYF